Listed here is a single TCR beta chain. This record comes from a study of control samples from healthy donors and cancer patients. The table came from immunoSEQ multiplex PCR; TCRdb's copy has only in-frame clones and leaves some out. The sample lists approximately 150,000 clones; roughly 92% were seen once. The sequence was obtained from a woman under 30 in good health. The sequenced sample was blood.

CDR3 residues: CASSDPLAGSYEQYF. The CDR3 DNA reads as TGCGCCAGCAGTGATCCCCTAGCGGGTTCCTACGAGCAGTACTTC. The chain joins TRBV10-2 to TRBJ2-7; TRBD2 agrees at 8 bases. This CDR3 has 15 residues. Germline V CDR1 and CDR2: WSHSY, SAAADI. Trimming at V came to 3 bases and at J to 1 base, leaving 5 bases not matched to a gene.